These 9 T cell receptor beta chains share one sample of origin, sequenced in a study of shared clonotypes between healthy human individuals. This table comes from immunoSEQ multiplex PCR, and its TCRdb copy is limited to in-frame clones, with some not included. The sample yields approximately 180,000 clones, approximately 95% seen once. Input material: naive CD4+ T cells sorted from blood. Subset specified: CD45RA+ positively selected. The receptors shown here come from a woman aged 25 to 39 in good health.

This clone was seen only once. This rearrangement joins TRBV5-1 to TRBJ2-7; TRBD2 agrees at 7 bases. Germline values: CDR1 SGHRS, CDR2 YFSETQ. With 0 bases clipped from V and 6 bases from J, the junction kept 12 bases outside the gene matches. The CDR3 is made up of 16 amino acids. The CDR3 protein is CASSLGIPGLSGEQYF. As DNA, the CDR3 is TGCGCCAGCAGCTTGGGAATTCCGGGACTATCCGGCGAGCAGTACTTC.

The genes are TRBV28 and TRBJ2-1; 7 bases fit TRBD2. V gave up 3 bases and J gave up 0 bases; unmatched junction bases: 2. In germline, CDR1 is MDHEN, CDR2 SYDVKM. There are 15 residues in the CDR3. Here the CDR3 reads CASSFGGSSYNEQFF. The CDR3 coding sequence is TGTGCCAGCAGTTTCGGCGGGAGCTCCTACAATGAGCAGTTCTTC.

CDR3: CASSLVISGSTGANVLTF. CDR3 DNA sequence: TGTGCCAGCAGCTTAGTGATTAGCGGGAGTACTGGGGCCAACGTCCTGACTTTC. The chain links TRBV11-2 to TRBJ2-6; 9 bases align to TRBD2. Germline CDR1 is SGHAT and CDR2 is FQNNGV. There are 18 residues in the CDR3. With V trimmed by 1 base and J by 2 bases, 6 bases remained unmatched.

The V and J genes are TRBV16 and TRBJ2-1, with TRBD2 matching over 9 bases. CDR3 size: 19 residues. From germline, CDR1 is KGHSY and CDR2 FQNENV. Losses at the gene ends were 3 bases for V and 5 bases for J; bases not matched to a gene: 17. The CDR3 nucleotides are TGTGCCAGCAGCCAGTTGACTAGCGGCACAAGCCTCCGAAACAATGAGCAGTTCTTC. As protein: CASSQLTSGTSLRNNEQFF.

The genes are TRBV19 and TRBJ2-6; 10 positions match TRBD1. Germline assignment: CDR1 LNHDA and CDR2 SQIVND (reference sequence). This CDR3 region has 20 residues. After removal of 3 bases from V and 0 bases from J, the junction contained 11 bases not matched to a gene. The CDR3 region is CASSITSPGQGSSGANVLTF. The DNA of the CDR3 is TGTGCCAGTAGTATTACATCACCGGGACAGGGGAGCTCTGGGGCCAACGTCCTGACTTTC.

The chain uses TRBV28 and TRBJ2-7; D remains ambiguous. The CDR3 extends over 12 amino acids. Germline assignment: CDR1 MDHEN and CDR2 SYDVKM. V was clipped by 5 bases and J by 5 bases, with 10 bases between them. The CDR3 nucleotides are TGTGCCAGCAGTCTCCTCTCGAACGAGCAGTACTTC. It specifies CASSLLSNEQYF.

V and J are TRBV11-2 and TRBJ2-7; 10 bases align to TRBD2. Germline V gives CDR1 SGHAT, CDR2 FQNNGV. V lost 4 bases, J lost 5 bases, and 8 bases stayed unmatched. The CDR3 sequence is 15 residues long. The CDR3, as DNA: TGTGCCAGCAGCTATTCGGGACTAGCGTACCACGAGCAGTACTTC. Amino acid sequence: CASSYSGLAYHEQYF.

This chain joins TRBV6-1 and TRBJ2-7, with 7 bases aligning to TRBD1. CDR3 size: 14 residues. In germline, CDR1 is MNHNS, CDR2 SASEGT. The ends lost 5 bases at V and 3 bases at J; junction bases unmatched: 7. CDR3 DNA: TGTGCCAGCAGTCGGGACAGTGATATCTACGAGCAGTACTTC. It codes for CASSRDSDIYEQYF.

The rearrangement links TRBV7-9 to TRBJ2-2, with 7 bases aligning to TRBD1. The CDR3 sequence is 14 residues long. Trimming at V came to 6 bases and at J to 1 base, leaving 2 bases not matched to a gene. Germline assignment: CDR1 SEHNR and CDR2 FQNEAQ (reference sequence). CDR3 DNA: TGTGCCAGCAGTAGGACAGGGAACACCGGGGAGCTGTTTTTT. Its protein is CASSRTGNTGELFF.